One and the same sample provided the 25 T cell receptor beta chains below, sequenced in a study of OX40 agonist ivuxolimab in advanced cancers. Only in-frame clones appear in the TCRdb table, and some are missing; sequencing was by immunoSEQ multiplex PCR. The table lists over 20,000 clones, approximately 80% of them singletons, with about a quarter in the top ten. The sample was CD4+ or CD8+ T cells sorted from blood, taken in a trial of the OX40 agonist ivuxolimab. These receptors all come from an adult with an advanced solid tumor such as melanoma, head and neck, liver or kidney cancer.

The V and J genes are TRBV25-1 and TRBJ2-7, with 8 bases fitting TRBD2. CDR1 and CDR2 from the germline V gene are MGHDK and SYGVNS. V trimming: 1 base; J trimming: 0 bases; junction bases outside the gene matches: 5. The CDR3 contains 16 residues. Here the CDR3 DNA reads TGTGCCAGCAGTGAATCGTCTAGCGGGCACTCCTACGAGCAGTACTTC. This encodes CASSESSSGHSYEQYF.

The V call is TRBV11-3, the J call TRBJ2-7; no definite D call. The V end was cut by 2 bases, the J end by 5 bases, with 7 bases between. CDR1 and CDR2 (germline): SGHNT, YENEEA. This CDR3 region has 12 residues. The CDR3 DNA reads TGTGCCAGCAGCTTACCCTCTGACGAGCAGTACTTC. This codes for CASSLPSDEQYF. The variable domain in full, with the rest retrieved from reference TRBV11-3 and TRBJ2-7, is EAGVVQSPRYKIIEKKQPVAFWCNPISGHNTLYWYLQNLGQGPELLIRYENEEAVDDSQLPKDRFSAERLKGVDSTLKIQPAELGDSAVYLCASSLPSDEQYFGPGTRLTVT.

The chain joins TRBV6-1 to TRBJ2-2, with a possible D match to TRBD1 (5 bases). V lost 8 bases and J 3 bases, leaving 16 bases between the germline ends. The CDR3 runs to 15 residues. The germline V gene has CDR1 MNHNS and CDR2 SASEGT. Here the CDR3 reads CASRPLGADTGELFF. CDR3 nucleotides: TGTGCCAGCCGACCTTTAGGGGCGGACACCGGGGAGCTGTTTTTT.

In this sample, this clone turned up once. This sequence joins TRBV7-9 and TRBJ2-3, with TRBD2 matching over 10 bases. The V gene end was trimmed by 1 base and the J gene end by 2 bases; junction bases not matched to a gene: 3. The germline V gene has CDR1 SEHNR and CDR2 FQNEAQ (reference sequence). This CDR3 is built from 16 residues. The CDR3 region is CASSLEAGGPTDTQYF. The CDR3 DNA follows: TGTGCCAGCAGCTTAGAAGCGGGAGGGCCCACAGATACGCAGTATTTT.

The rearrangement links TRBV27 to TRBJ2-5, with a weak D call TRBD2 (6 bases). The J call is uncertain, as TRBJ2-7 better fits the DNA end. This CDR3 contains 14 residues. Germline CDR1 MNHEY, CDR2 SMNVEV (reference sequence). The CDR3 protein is CASSFGRRGYEQYF. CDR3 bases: TGTGCCAGCAGTTTTGGGAGACGGGGGTACGAGCAGTACTTC.

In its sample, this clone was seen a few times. DNA of the CDR3: TGTGCCAGCAGTGACTCGGGGCTGTCGAGCGATGAGCAGTTCTTC. It specifies CASSDSGLSSDEQFF. The chain is built from TRBV6-4 and TRBJ2-1, with D possibly TRBD1 on 5 matching bases. The CDR3 loop spans 15 amino acids. V lost 0 bases to trimming and J lost 8 bases, with 14 bases between them. CDR1 and CDR2 from the germline V gene are MRHNA and SNTAGT.

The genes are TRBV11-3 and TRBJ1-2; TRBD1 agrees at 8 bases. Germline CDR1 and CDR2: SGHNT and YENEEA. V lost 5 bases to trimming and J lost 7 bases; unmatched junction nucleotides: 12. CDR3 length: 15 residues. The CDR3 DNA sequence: TGTGCCAGCAGCCTACTTTCGGACAGGGTTTTTGGCTACACCTTC. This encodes CASSLLSDRVFGYTF. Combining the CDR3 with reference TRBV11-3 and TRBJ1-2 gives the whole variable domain EAGVVQSPRYKIIEKKQPVAFWCNPISGHNTLYWYLQNLGQGPELLIRYENEEAVDDSQLPKDRFSAERLKGVDSTLKIQPAELGDSAVYLCASSLLSDRVFGYTFGSGTRLTVV.

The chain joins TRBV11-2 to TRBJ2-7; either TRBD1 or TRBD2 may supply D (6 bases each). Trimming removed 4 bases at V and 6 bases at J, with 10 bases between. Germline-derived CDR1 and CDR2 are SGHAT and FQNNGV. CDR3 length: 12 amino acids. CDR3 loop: CASSYSGAEQYF. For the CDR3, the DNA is TGTGCCAGCAGCTATTCGGGGGCCGAGCAGTACTTC.

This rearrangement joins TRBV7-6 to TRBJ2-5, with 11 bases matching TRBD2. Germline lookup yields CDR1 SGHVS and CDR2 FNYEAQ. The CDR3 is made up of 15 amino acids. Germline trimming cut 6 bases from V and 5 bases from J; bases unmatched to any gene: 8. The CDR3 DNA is TGTGCCAGCAGTACACTAGCGGGAGAGAGGGAGACCCAGTACTTC. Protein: CASSTLAGERETQYF.

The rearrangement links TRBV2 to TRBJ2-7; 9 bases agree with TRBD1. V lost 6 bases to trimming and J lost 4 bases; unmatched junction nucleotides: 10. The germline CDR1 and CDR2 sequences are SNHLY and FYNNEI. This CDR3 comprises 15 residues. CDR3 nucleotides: TGTGCCAGCAGGGAGGACAGGGGAGGGGGATACGAGCAGTACTTC. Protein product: CASREDRGGGYEQYF.

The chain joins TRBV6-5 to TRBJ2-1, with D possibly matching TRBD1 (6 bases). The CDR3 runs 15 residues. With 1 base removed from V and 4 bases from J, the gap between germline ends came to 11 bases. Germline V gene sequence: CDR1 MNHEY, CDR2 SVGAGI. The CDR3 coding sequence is TGTGCCAGCAGTTACTTCCGGGACACTTACAATGAGCAGTTCTTC. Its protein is CASSYFRDTYNEQFF.

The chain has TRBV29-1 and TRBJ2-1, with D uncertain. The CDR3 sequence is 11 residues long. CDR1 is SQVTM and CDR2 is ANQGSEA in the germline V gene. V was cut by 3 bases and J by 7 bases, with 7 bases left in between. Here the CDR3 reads CSVDSGNEQFF. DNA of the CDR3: TGCAGCGTTGATTCCGGGAATGAGCAGTTCTTC.

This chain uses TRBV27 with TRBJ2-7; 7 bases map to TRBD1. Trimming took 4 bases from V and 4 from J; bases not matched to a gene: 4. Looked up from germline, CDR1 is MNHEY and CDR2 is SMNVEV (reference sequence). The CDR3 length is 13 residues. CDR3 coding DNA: TGTGCCAGCAGTTACGACAGGGAGTACGAGCAGTACTTC. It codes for CASSYDREYEQYF.

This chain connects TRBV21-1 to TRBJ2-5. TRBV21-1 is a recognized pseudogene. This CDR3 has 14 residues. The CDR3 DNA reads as TGTGCCAGCAGCAAATGTCACCAACAAGAGACCCAGTACTTC. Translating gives CASSKCHQQETQYF.

The CDR3 region is CASSVSFFEQYF. The CDR3 DNA is TGCGCCAGCAGTGTTTCGTTTTTCGAGCAGTACTTC. The chain employs TRBV10-2 and TRBJ2-7; D is unresolved. Trimming pared 4 bases from V and 6 bases from J, leaving 10 bases between. The germline CDR1 and CDR2 sequences are WSHSY and SAAADI. The CDR3 has 12 residues.

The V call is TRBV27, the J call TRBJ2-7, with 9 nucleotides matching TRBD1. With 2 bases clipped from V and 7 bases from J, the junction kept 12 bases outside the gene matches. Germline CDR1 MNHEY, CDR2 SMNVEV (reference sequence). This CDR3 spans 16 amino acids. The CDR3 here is CASSLTPLSTGGEQYF. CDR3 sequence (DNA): TGTGCCAGCAGTTTAACCCCCCTCTCGACAGGGGGGGAGCAGTACTTC.

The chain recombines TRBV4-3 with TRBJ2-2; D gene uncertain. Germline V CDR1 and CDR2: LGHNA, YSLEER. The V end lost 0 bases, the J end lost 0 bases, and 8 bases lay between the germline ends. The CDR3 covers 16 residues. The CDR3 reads CASSQDRTANTGELFF. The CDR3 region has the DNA TGCGCCAGCAGCCAAGATCGGACGGCGAACACCGGGGAGCTGTTTTTT.

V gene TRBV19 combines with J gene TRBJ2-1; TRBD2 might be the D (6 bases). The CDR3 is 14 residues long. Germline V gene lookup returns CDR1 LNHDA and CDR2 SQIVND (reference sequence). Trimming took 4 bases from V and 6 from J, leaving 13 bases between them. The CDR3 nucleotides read TGTGCCAGTAGTACGACTAGTACTCGCAATGAGCAGTTCTTC. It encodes CASSTTSTRNEQFF.

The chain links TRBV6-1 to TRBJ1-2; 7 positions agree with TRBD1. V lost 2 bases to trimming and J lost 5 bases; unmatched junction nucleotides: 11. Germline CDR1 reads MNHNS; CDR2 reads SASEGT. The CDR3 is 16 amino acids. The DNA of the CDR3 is TGTGCCAGCAGTGAACGAGGAGACAGGGAAGGTTATGGCTACACCTTC. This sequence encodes CASSERGDREGYGYTF.

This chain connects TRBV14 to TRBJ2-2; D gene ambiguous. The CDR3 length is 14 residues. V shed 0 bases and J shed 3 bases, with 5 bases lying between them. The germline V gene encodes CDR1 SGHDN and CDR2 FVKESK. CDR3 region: CASSQELYTGELFF. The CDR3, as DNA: TGTGCCAGCAGCCAAGAACTTTACACCGGGGAGCTGTTTTTT.

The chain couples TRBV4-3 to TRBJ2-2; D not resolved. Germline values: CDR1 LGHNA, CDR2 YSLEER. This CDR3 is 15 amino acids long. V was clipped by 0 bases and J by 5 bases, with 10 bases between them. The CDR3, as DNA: TGCGCCAGCAGCCAAGACGCGACTGAGACCGGGGAGCTGTTTTTT. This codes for CASSQDATETGELFF.

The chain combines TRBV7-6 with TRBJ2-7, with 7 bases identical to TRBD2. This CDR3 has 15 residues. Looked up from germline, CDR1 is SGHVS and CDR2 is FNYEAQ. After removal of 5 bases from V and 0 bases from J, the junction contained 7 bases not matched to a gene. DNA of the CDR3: TGTGCCAGCAGCCCTTGGGGGGGGGTCTCCTACGAGCAGTACTTC. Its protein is CASSPWGGVSYEQYF.

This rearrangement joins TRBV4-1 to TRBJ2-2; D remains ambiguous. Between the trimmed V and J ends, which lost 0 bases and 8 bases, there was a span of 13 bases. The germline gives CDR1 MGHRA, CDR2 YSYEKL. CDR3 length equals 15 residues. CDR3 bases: TGCGCCAGCAGCCAAGACTTAGGATTGATGGGGGAGCTGTTTTTT. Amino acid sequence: CASSQDLGLMGELFF.

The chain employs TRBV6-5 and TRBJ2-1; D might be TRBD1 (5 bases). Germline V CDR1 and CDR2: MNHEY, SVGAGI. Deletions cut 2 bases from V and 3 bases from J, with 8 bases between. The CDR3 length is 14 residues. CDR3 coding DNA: TGTGCCAGCAGTTACGGTGGACACTACAATGAGCAGTTCTTC. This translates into CASSYGGHYNEQFF.

DNA for the CDR3: TGCGCCAGCAGCCCCGGGACAGGGGGATACGAGCAGTACTTC. Translated: CASSPGTGGYEQYF. The V and J genes are TRBV5-1 and TRBJ2-7, with 11 bases identical to TRBD1. Losses at the gene ends were 4 bases for V and 4 bases for J; bases not matched to a gene: 4. Germline CDR1 SGHRS, CDR2 YFSETQ. CDR3 length equals 14 residues.